This TCR beta chain was observed in a study of blood T cell repertoires in COVID-19 (dated by TCRdb to the early 2020s). For the wider study: The collaborator samples originated in the United States, Italy and Spain and spanned the acute and convalescent phases of COVID-19. Samples were obtained from the ongoing ImmuneRACE study (first 160 participants) and from about 1,300 subjects provided by 6 global collaborators. The dataset comprised deeply sampled blood TCRbeta repertoires from subjects exposed to, actively infected with, or recovered from COVID-19. Where available, HLA class I and class II types were taken from metadata supplied by the sample provider and were not determined by assay-based typing. The prospective study material was composed of cDNA or gDNA derived from T cells, B-cell-depleted T cells, or PBMCs. A de-identified subject ID, COVID-19 status, age in years and sex were almost always included in the sample metadata. A freely available public database, intended as a resource for researchers studying the immune response to SARS-CoV-2, is where the repertoires were released. General findings and caveats noted by the study authors: How much clinical and demographic metadata was included differed by source and by participant, and the metadata was provided uncurated.

TCRbeta CDR3 regions were amplified from genomic DNA by means of the immunoSEQ Assay, a bias-controlled multiplex PCR. Under the source paper's analysis protocol: Within the assay, amplification of reference gene primers was used to estimate how many nucleated cells each sample contained. To quantify the absolute abundance of each unique TCRbeta CDR3 rearrangement, sequence reads were collapsed and filtered. Productive Simpson clonality was computed per sample as the square root of Simpson's diversity index over productive rearrangements. TCRdb re-hosts the immuneACCESS table, in-frame sequences only. Its copies lack some clones; in the studies checked, an unresolved V gene accounts for under half of them, and the cause for the rest is not known. That table furnishes V, J and clone size, whereas the DNA furnished D and trimming. This sample holds around 310,000 clones; over 75% were observed only once. Approximately 6.8% of the sample rests with the top ten.

This clone appeared a single time. The antigen it binds to is not known. There are no base qualities to consult, and no much larger clone falls within one base. In Seattle, one collaborating source enrolled patients while the infection was active and tracked those patients longitudinally over the course of disease. Each collaborating institution followed its own protocols to collect whole blood in K2EDTA tubes. For TCRbeta analysis, collaborator samples were shipped as frozen whole blood, as isolated PBMCs, or as DNA extracted from either sample type. The CDR3, from cysteine to phenylalanine, totals 14 residues. Only the CDR3 part of the read is kept: 42 bases, read in frame from the first base. The germline V gene sets CDR1 to MGHRA and CDR2 to YSYEKL. The V end gives up 6 bases and the J end 8 bases, leaving 10 bases in the junction not matched to a gene.

Sequencing used peripheral blood. The rearranged segments are TRBV4-1 and TRBJ1-3; 7 bases in between match TRBD1. The TCR was taken from a woman in her twenties or thirties with COVID-19, enrolled during active disease. CDR3 loop: CASSLKDRRDTIYF. The DNA reads as follows: TGCGCCAGCAGTTTGAAGGACAGGCGGGACACCATATATTTT.